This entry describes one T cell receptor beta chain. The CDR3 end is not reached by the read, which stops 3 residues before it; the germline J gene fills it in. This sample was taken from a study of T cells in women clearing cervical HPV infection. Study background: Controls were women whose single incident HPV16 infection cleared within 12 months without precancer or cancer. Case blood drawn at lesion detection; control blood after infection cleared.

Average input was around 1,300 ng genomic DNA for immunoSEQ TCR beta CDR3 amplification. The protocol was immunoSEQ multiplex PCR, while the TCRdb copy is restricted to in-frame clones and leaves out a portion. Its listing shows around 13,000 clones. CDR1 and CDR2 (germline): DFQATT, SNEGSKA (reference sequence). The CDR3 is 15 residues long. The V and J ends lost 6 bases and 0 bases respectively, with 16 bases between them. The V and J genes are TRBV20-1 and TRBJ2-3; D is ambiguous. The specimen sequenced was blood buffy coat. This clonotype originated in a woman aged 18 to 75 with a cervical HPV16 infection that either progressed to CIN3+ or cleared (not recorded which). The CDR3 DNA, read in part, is TGCAGTGCCCCAAGTTTGGCGGCTAGCACAGATACG. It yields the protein CSAPSLAASTDT. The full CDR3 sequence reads CSAPSLAASTDTQYF.